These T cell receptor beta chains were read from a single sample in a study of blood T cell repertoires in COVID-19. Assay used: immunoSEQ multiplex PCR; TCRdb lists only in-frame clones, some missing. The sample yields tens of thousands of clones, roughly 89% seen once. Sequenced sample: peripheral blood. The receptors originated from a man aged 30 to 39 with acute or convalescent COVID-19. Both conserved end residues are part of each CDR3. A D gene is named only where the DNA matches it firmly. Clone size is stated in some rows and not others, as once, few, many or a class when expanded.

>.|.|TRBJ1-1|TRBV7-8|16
TGTGCCAGCAGCTTAGCCCAGGGTTATATGAACACTGAAGCTTTCTTT
CASSLAQGYMNTEAFF
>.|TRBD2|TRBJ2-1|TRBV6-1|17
TGTGCCAGCAGTGTCGGGGTAGTAGCGGGCGACAAGGATGAGCAGTTCTTC
CASSVGVVAGDKDEQFF
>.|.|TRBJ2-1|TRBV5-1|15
TGCGCCAGCAGCCTAGAGGCAGTGTCCTACAATGAGCAGTTCTTC
CASSLEAVSYNEQFF
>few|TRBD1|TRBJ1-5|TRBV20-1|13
TGCAGTGCTAGTACAGGGGGCGATCAGCCCCAGCATTTT
CSASTGGDQPQHF
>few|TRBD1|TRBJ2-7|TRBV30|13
TGTGCCTGGAGTGTAGGGACAGCGCACGAGCAGTACTTC
CAWSVGTAHEQYF
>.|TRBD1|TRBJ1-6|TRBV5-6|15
TGTGCCAGCAGCCGGGGACAGGGCCCTAATTCACCCCTCCACTTT
CASSRGQGPNSPLHF
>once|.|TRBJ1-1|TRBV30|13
TGTGCCTGGAGCCCGACAGCGAACACTGAAGCTTTCTTT
CAWSPTANTEAFF
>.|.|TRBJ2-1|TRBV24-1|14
TGTGCCACCAGTGATCCGAGGTTTTACAATGAGCAGTTCTTC
CATSDPRFYNEQFF
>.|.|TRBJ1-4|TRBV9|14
TGTGCCAGCAGCTTCACAGCAACTAATGAAAAACTGTTTTTT
CASSFTATNEKLFF
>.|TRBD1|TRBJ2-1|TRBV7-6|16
TGTGCCAGCAGCCCCTGGACAGGGATTGAGGCCAATGAGCAGTTCTTC
CASSPWTGIEANEQFF
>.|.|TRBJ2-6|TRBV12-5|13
TGTGCTAGTGCCCGCTCTGGGGCCAACGTCCTGACTTTC
CASARSGANVLTF
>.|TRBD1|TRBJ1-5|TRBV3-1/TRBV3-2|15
TGTGCCAGCAGCCACTCGGACAGGGGGAACCAGCCCCAGCATTTT
CASSHSDRGNQPQHF
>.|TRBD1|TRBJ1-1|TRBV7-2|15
TGTGCCAGCAGCTTATGGACAGGGGGCGGCACTGAAGCTTTCTTT
CASSLWTGGGTEAFF
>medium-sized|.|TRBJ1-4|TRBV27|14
TGTGCCAGCAGTTCCCGACAGGCTAATGAAAAACTGTTTTTT
CASSSRQANEKLFF
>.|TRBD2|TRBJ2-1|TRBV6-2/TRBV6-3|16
TGTGCCAGCAGGCCTAGCGGGAGGGCCCTATACAATGAGCAGTTCTTC
CASRPSGRALYNEQFF
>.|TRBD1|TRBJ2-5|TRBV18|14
TGTGCCAGCTCACCGGAGACAGGGGTGGAGACCCAGTACTTC
CASSPETGVETQYF
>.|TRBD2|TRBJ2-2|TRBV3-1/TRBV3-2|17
TGTGCCAGCAGCCAAGGGAGGACTAGCGGGAGTTCCGGGGAGCTGTTTTTT
CASSQGRTSGSSGELFF
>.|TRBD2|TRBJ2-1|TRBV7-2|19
TGTGCCAGCAGCATCGAGAATTGGACTAGCGGGAGGAGGTACAATGAGCAGTTCTTC
CASSIENWTSGRRYNEQFF
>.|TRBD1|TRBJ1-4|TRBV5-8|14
TGTGCCAGCAGCCCCGGGACAGGGAGTGAAAAACTGTTTTTT
CASSPGTGSEKLFF
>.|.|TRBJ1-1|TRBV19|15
TGTGCCAGTAGTGGTTGGACAGACAGCACAGTTGAAGCTTTCTTT
CASSGWTDSTVEAFF
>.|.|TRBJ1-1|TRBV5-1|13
TGCGCCAGCAGCTGGACAGAGAACACTGAAGCTTTCTTT
CASSWTENTEAFF
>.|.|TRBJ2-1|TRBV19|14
TGTGCCAGTAGTCTCAGAGGTAGTCGCAATGAGCAGTTCTTC
CASSLRGSRNEQFF
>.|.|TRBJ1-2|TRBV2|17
TGTGCCAGCAGCCGGGGACTGGGAGACAGTTCTAACTATGGCTACACCTTC
CASSRGLGDSSNYGYTF
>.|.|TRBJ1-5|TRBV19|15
TGTGCCAGTAGACTGCAACAGGAGATCAATCAGCCCCAGCATTTT
CASRLQQEINQPQHF
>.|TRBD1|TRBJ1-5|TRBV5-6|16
TGTGCCAGCACCTTTTGGGGACAGGGTAGCAATCAGCCCCAGCATTTT
CASTFWGQGSNQPQHF
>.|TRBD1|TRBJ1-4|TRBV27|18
TGTGCCAGCAGTTTAGACCCCCTCACCGGGACAGGGAATGAAAAACTGTTTTTT
CASSLDPLTGTGNEKLFF
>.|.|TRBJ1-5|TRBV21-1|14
TGTGCCAGCAGCCTGCGGATGAACAATCAGTCCCAGCATTTT
CASSLRMNNQSQHF
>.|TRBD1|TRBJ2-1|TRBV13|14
TGTGCCAGCAGCAAAGGGACAGGGAACAATGAGCAGTTCTTC
CASSKGTGNNEQFF
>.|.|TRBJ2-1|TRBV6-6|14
TGTGCCAGCAGGCAGCGTGGCTCCTACAATGAGCAGTTCTTC
CASRQRGSYNEQFF
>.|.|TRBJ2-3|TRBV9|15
TGTGCCAGCAGCGTAGAAGGTAGCCGCACAGATACGCAGTATTTT
CASSVEGSRTDTQYF
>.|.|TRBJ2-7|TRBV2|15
TGTGCCAGCAGTGAGAACCGGGGGGCCTCCTACGAGCAGTACTTC
CASSENRGASYEQYF
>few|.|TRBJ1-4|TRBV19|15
TGTGCCAGTAGTACCCCCCGGGGGGCTAATGAAAAACTGTTTTTT
CASSTPRGANEKLFF
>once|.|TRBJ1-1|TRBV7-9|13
TGTGCCAGCAGCTTGGGGGCGAACACTGAAGCTTTCTTT
CASSLGANTEAFF
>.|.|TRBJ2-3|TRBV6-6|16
TGTGCCAGCAGTTACCGGCGGAAGAGGGCCGCAGATACGCAGTATTTT
CASSYRRKRAADTQYF
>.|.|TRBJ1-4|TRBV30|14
TGTGCCTGGAGTGTCAGGAAAACTAATGAAAAACTGTTTTTT
CAWSVRKTNEKLFF
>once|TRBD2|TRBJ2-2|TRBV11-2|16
TGTGCCAGCAGCTTTGGGGAATTAGCGGGGGGTGAGGAGCTGTTTTTT
CASSFGELAGGEELFF